Listed below are T cell receptor beta chains from one sample, sequenced in a study of blood T cells in healthy people across ages. TCRdb used MiXCR to reprocess the 5' RACE reads, holding one entry per CDR3 protein. Of approximately 850,000 distinct CDR3 sequences in the sample, nearly 60% were seen once. Sequencing was carried out using blood. Every receptor here comes from a man in his thirties or forties in good health. CDR3s include the opening cysteine and the closing phenylalanine or tryptophan. The order of the fields is J gene, V gene, D gene, clone size, CDR3 DNA, CDR3 protein. The D gene is left open where the match is weak. Rows may omit the clone size; those that give it use once, few, many or a size class.

j_gene: TRBJ1-5; v_gene: TRBV7-2; d_gene: .; abundance: few; CDR3nt: TGTGCCAGCAGTCGACAGGTGAACAATCAGCCCCAGCATTTT; CDR3aa: CASSRQVNNQPQHF
j_gene: TRBJ2-5; v_gene: TRBV20-1; d_gene: .; abundance: .; CDR3nt: TGCAGTGCCAACCTAGCGCGGGGGCGCACGCAGTACTTC; CDR3aa: CSANLARGRTQYF
j_gene: TRBJ2-5; v_gene: TRBV3-1; d_gene: .; abundance: .; CDR3nt: TGTGCCAGCAGCCACAACGGACAAGAGACCCAGTACTTC; CDR3aa: CASSHNGQETQYF
j_gene: TRBJ2-4; v_gene: TRBV28; d_gene: TRBD1; abundance: .; CDR3nt: TGCGCCAGCAGTATAATACAGGGGGCTGAGGCCAAAAACATTCAGTACTTC; CDR3aa: CASSIIQGAEAKNIQYF
j_gene: TRBJ2-7; v_gene: TRBV11-2; d_gene: TRBD1; abundance: .; CDR3nt: TGTGCCAGCAGCTCGGGGACAGGGTTCCCTCACGAGCAGTACTTC; CDR3aa: CASSSGTGFPHEQYF
j_gene: TRBJ2-7; v_gene: TRBV7-9; d_gene: .; abundance: .; CDR3nt: TGTGCCAGCAGCTTAAGTTATACGCGGGGAACTTACGAGCAGTACTTC; CDR3aa: CASSLSYTRGTYEQYF
j_gene: TRBJ2-5; v_gene: TRBV20-1; d_gene: .; abundance: .; CDR3nt: TGCAGTGCTGGAACAGGACAAGAGACCCAGTACTTC; CDR3aa: CSAGTGQETQYF
j_gene: TRBJ2-1; v_gene: TRBV18; d_gene: TRBD1; abundance: .; CDR3nt: TGTGCCAGCTCACGGACAGGGGGCGATCTCAATGAGCAGTTCTTC; CDR3aa: CASSRTGGDLNEQFF
j_gene: TRBJ2-1; v_gene: TRBV13; d_gene: TRBD1; abundance: .; CDR3nt: TGTGCCAGCAGCTTCTCCTGGACAGGGAAAGAGACCCAGTTCTTC; CDR3aa: CASSFSWTGKETQFF
j_gene: TRBJ2-7; v_gene: TRBV7-2; d_gene: .; abundance: once; CDR3nt: TGTGCCAGCAGCTTTAGGGCCGGGGATGACTACGAGCAGTACTTC; CDR3aa: CASSFRAGDDYEQYF
j_gene: TRBJ2-7; v_gene: TRBV7-2; d_gene: .; abundance: few; CDR3nt: TGTGCCAGCAGCTTAAAGTGGTCCACGACCGAGCAGTACTTC; CDR3aa: CASSLKWSTTEQYF
j_gene: TRBJ2-7; v_gene: TRBV6-2/TRBV6-3; d_gene: TRBD2; abundance: .; CDR3nt: TGTGCCAGCAGTCGCCCCCCAGGGACTAGCGGGAGCGACGAGCAGTACTTC; CDR3aa: CASSRPPGTSGSDEQYF
j_gene: TRBJ1-1; v_gene: TRBV21-1; d_gene: .; abundance: .; CDR3nt: TGTGCCAGCAGGCCGGGACAATGGTACACTGAAGCTTTCTTT; CDR3aa: CASRPGQWYTEAFF
j_gene: TRBJ1-4; v_gene: TRBV9; d_gene: TRBD1; abundance: .; CDR3nt: TGTGCCAGCAGCGTAGAGGGACAGGAGAATGAAAAACTGTTTTTT; CDR3aa: CASSVEGQENEKLFF
j_gene: TRBJ2-1; v_gene: TRBV20-1; d_gene: .; abundance: .; CDR3nt: TGCAGTGCTTTGGGGGCGCCCCTTTACAATGAGCAGTTCTTC; CDR3aa: CSALGAPLYNEQFF
j_gene: TRBJ1-2; v_gene: TRBV28; d_gene: TRBD1; abundance: .; CDR3nt: TGTGCCAGCAGCCCCAGGTGGGGACAGACAGTCTATGGCTGCACCTTC; CDR3aa: CASSPRWGQTVYGCTF
j_gene: TRBJ2-2; v_gene: TRBV7-2; d_gene: .; abundance: .; CDR3nt: TGTGCCAGCAGCTTGAGACAGGCCCTGGCCGGGGAGCTGTTTTTT; CDR3aa: CASSLRQALAGELFF
j_gene: TRBJ2-5; v_gene: TRBV12-3/TRBV12-4; d_gene: .; abundance: few; CDR3nt: TGTGCCAGCAGTACAAATCCCCTTAGCTTCGTGCAGTACTTC; CDR3aa: CASSTNPLSFVQYF